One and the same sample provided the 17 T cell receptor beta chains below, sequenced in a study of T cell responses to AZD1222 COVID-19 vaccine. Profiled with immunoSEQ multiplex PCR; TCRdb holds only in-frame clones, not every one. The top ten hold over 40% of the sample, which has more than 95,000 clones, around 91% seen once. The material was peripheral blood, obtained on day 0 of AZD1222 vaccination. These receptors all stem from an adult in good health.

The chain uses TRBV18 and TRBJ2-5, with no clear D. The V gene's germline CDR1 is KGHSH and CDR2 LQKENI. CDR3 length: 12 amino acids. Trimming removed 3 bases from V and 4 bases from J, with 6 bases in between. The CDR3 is CASSPVGETQYF. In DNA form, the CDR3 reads TGTGCCAGCTCACCGGTGGGAGAGACCCAGTACTTC.

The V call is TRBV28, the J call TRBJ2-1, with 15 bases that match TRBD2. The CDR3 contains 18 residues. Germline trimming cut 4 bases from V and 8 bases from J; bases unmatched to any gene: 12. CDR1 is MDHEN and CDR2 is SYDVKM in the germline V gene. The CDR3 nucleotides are TGTGCCAGCAGTTCAACCGGGACTAGCGGGAGGCGTCTCTATGAGCAGTTCTTC. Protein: CASSSTGTSGRRLYEQFF. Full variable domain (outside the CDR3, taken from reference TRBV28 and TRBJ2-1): DVKVTQSSRYLVKRTGEKVFLECVQDMDHENMFWYRQDPGLGLRLIYFSYDVKMKEKGDIPEGYSVSREKKERFSLILESASTNQTSMYLCASSSTGTSGRRLYEQFFGPGTRLTVL.

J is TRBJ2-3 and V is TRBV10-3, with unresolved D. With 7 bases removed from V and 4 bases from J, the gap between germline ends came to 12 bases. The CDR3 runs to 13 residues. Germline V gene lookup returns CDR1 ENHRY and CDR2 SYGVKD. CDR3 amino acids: CAINKGPPDTQYF. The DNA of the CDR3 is TGTGCCATCAACAAGGGCCCCCCAGATACGCAGTATTTT.

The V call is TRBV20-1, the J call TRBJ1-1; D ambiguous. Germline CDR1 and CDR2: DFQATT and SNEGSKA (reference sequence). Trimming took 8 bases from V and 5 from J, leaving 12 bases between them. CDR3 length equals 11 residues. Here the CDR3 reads CSSPEGTEAFF. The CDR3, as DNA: TGCAGTTCGCCTGAGGGAACTGAAGCTTTCTTT.

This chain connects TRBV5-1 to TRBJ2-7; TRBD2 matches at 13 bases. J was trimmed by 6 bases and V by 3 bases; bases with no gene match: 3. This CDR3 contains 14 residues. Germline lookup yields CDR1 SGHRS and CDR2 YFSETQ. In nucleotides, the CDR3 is TGCGCCAGCAGCTGGACTAGCGGGGGCGCCGAGCAGTACTTC. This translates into CASSWTSGGAEQYF.

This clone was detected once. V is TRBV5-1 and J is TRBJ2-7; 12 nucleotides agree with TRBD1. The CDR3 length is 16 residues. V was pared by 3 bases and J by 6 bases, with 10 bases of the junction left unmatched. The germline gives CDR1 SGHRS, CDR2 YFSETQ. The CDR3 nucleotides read TGCGCCAGCAGCTCAGGCCAGGGGACAGGGGGCAGCGAGCAGTACTTC. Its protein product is CASSSGQGTGGSEQYF.

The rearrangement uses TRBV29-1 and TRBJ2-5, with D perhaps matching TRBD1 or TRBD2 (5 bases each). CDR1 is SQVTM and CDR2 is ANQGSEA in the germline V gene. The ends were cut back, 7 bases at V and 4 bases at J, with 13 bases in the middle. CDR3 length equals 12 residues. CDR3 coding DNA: TGCAGCGCTGCTCGGGGCCCAGAGACCCAGTACTTC. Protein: CSAARGPETQYF. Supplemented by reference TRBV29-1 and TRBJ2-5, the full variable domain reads SAVISQKPSRDICQRGTSLTIQCQVDSQVTMMFWYRQQPGQSLTLIATANQGSEATYESGFVIDKFPISRPNLTFSTLTVSNMSPEDSSIYLCSAARGPETQYFGPGTRLLVL.

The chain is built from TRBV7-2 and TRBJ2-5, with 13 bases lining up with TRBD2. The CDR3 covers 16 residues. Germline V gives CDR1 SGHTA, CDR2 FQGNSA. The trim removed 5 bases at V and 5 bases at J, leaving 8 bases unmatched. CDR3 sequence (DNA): TGTGCCAGCAGCCCCGCGCCGACTAGCGGGAGGGAGACCCAGTACTTC. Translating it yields CASSPAPTSGRETQYF.

The CDR3 sequence: CASSQDKFGSESSYNEQFF. The CDR3 coding sequence is TGTGCCAGCAGCCAAGATAAATTCGGTAGCGAATCTTCCTACAATGAGCAGTTCTTC. V gene TRBV4-2 combines with J gene TRBJ2-1; TRBD2 might be the D (5 bases). The CDR3 covers 19 residues. Germline V CDR1 and CDR2: LGHNA, YNFKEQ. The ends were cut back, 0 bases at V and 1 base at J, with 19 bases in the middle.

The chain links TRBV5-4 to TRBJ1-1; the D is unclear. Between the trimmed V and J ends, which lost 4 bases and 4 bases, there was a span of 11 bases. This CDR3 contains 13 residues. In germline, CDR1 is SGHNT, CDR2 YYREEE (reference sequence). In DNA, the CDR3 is TGTGCCAGCAGCCTATCCGAGGTCACTGAAGCTTTCTTT. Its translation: CASSLSEVTEAFF.

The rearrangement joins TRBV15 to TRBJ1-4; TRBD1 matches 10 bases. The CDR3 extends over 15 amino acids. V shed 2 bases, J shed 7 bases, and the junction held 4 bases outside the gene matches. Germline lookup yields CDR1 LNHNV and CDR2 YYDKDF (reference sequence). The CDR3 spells CATSRLRTGGEKLFF. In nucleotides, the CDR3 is TGTGCCACCAGCAGACTACGGACAGGGGGTGAAAAACTGTTTTTT.

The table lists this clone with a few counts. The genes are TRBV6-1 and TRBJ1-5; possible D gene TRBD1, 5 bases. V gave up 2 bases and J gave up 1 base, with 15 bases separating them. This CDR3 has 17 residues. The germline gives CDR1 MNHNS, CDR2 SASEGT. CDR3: CASSERQGWGSNQPQHF. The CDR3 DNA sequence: TGTGCCAGCAGTGAACGGCAGGGATGGGGGAGCAATCAGCCCCAGCATTTT.

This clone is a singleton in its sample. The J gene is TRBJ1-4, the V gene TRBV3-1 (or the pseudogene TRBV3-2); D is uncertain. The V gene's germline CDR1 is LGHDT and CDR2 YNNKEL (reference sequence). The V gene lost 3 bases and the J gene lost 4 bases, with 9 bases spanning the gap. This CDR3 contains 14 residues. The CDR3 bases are TGTGCCAGCAGCCATAGGGTGAATAATGAAAAACTGTTTTTT. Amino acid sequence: CASSHRVNNEKLFF.

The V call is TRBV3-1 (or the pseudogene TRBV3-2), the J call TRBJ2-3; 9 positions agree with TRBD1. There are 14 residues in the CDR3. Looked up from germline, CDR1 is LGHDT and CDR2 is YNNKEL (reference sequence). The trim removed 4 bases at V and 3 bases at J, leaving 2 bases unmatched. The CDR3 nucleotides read TGTGCCAGCAGCCGACAGGGGGGTACAGATACGCAGTATTTT. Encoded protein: CASSRQGGTDTQYF.

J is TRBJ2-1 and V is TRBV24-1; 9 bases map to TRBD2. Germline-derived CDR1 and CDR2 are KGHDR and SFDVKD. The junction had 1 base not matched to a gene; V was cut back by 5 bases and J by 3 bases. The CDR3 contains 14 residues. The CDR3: CATSGSGSYNEQFF. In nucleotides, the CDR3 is TGTGCCACCAGTGGTAGCGGGAGCTACAATGAGCAGTTCTTC.

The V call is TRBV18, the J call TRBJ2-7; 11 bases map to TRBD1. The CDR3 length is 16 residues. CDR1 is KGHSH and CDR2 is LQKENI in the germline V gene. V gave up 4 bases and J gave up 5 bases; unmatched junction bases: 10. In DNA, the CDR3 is TGTGCCAGCTCACTTACCGGGACAGGGGGATTCAACGAGCAGTACTTC. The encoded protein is CASSLTGTGGFNEQYF. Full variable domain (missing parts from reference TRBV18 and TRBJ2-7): NAGVMQNPRHLVRRRGQEARLRCSPMKGHSHVYWYRQLPEEGLKFMVYLQKENIIDESGMPKERFSAEFPKEGPSILRIQQVVRGDSAAYFCASSLTGTGGFNEQYFGPGTRLTVT.

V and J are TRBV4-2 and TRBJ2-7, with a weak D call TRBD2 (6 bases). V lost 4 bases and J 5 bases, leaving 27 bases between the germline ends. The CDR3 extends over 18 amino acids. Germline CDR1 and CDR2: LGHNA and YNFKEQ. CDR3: CASSPLGVKRESPNEQYF. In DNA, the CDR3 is TGTGCCAGCAGCCCCCTGGGAGTTAAACGGGAGTCTCCCAACGAGCAGTACTTC.